The 20 T cell receptor beta chains presented below share a single source sample, sequenced in a study of T cells in women clearing cervical HPV infection. Sequenced by immunoSEQ multiplex PCR; TCRdb stores in-frame clones only, minus some. Recorded for this sample: about 32,000 clones. Material: blood buffy coat. Receptor source: a woman aged 18 to 69 with a cervical HPV16 infection that either progressed to CIN3+ or cleared (not recorded which).

The CDR3 DNA, read in part, is TGTGCCTGGGGACAGGGCCTGGGGAACTATGGC. As protein: CAWGQGLGNYG. The whole CDR3 reads CAWGQGLGNYGYTF. V usage is TRBV30 and J usage is TRBJ1-2, with 8 positions matching TRBD1. The CDR3 end is not reached by the read, which stops 3 residues before it; the germline J gene fills it in. This CDR3 has 14 residues. CDR1 and CDR2 (germline): GTSNPN, SVGIG (reference sequence). V trimming: 5 bases; J trimming: 2 bases; junction bases outside the gene matches: 7.

Notes on this clone: The CDR3 extends 3 residues past the end of the read, so its final part is completed from the germline J gene. This chain links TRBV30 with TRBJ2-4; 8 nucleotides line up with TRBD1. The length of the CDR3 is 14 residues. Germline assignment: CDR1 GTSNPN and CDR2 SVGIG (reference sequence). The DNA read from the CDR3 is TGTGCCTTCCATCGGGGACAGGCCGTAGAGGGT. Its translation: CAFHRGQAVEG. The whole CDR3 protein reads CAFHRGQAVEGQYF.

Of note for this clone: The CDR3 goes on 3 residues after the read ends, and that part is filled in from the germline J gene. The V call is TRBV2, the J call TRBJ1-2; 11 bases agree with TRBD1. The V gene end was trimmed by 6 bases and the J gene end by 4 bases; junction bases not matched to a gene: 7. Germline CDR1 and CDR2: SNHLY and FYNNEI. The CDR3 has 15 residues. CDR3 DNA, as far as it was read: TGTGCCAGCAGGGGAGGACAGGGGGCCCGCTATGGC. Residues: CASRGGQGARYG. The CDR3 in full is CASRGGQGARYGYTF.

Details on this clone: With the read ending 3 residues before the CDR3 end, the germline J gene is used to fill in that end. V and J are TRBV20-1 and TRBJ2-2, with 9 bases lining up with TRBD2. The CDR3 totals 16 residues. Germline-derived CDR1 and CDR2 are DFQATT and SNEGSKA (reference sequence). V lost 6 bases to trimming and J lost 3 bases; unmatched junction nucleotides: 11. CDR3 amino acids: CSAMPFQRGDTGELFF. The sequenced CDR3 bases are TGCAGTGCCATGCCCTTCCAGCGGGGGGACACCGGGGAG.

With regard to this clone: The read is 3 residues too short to cover the CDR3 end, so that end is filled in from the germline J gene. The chain links TRBV6-2 or TRBV6-3 to TRBJ2-7, with 10 nucleotides matching TRBD1. The CDR3 contains 17 residues. The germline V gene encodes CDR1 MNHEY and CDR2 SVGEGT. The J segment lost 3 bases and the V segment lost 7 bases, leaving 15 bases of the junction unmatched. The part of the CDR3 DNA that was read is TGTGCCAGCATCCCCCCCCCAGGAGGGACAGGGGACTACGAG. Amino acids: CASIPPPGGTGDYE. The entire CDR3 is CASIPPPGGTGDYEQYF.

In regard to this clone: The missing CDR3 end, 3 residues past where the read stops, is filled in from the germline J gene. The chain has TRBV5-1 and TRBJ2-7, with D uncertain. Germline lookup yields CDR1 SGHRS and CDR2 YFSETQ. Trimming removed 4 bases from V and 5 bases from J, with 22 bases in between. The CDR3 contains 16 residues. The part of the CDR3 DNA that was read is TGCGCCAGCAGCCTGAGGATCGGTCGGGTGGTCCACGAG. Translating gives CASSLRIGRVVHE. The entire CDR3 sequence reads CASSLRIGRVVHEQYF.

Details on this clone: Read coverage stops 3 residues before the CDR3 terminus; the germline J gene supplies the remainder. V is TRBV6-2 or TRBV6-3 and J is TRBJ2-4, with D perhaps matching TRBD1 (5 bases). Germline CDR1 and CDR2: MNHEY and SVGEGT. The CDR3 is 15 amino acids. The CDR3 protein is CASSYTRVGNQPQYF. CDR3 bases read: TGTGCCAGCAGTTACACCAGGGTGGGCAATCAGCCT.

This clone shows up as medium-sized by frequency. The read gets to within 3 residues of the CDR3 end, and the germline J gene fills in the rest. The chain couples TRBV7-2 to TRBJ2-3; 7 positions match TRBD1. The CDR3 totals 15 residues. Trimming at V came to 5 bases and at J to 1 base, leaving 6 bases not matched to a gene. CDR1 is SGHTA, CDR2 FQGNSA, per germline. The sequenced CDR3 bases are TGTGCCAGCAGCGTCCGGGACAGCGGCACAGATACG. Amino acid sequence: CASSVRDSGTDT. The entire CDR3 protein reads CASSVRDSGTDTQYF. Full variable domain (outside the CDR3, taken from reference TRBV7-2 and TRBJ2-3): GAGVSQSPSNKVTEKGKDVELRCDPISGHTALYWYRQSLGQGLEFLIYFQGNSAPDKSGLPSDRFSAERTGGSVSTLTIQRTQQEDSAVYLCASSVRDSGTDTQYFGPGTRLTVL.

Regarding this clone: With the read ending 3 residues before the CDR3 end, the germline J gene is used to fill in that end. The chain links TRBV30 to TRBJ2-4; TRBD1 aligns across 9 bases. CDR3 size: 15 residues. Looked up from germline, CDR1 is GTSNPN and CDR2 is SVGIG (reference sequence). CDR3 DNA, as far as it was read: TGTGCCGTTCAACGGGACAGGGTAGTTAACTATGGT. Residues: CAVQRDRVVNYG. The full CDR3 protein is CAVQRDRVVNYGQYF.

In regard to this clone: The sequenced fragment ends 3 residues before the CDR3 boundary, so the rest is inferred from the germline J gene. The rearrangement links TRBV19 to TRBJ1-2, with 8 bases fitting TRBD1. Germline values: CDR1 LNHDA, CDR2 SQIVND (reference sequence). The CDR3 is made up of 16 amino acids. CDR3 region: CASTRTGFGAKNIYTF. The covered CDR3 bases are TGTGCCAGTACCCGGACAGGGTTTGGAGCCAAAAACATC.

As to this clone: The read terminates 3 residues before the CDR3 end, so the remaining end is supplied by the germline J gene. This chain connects TRBV24-1 to TRBJ2-1, with D tentatively TRBD1 (6 bases). CDR1 KGHDR and CDR2 SFDVKD come from the germline V gene. V was pared by 6 bases and J by 7 bases, with 12 bases between. This CDR3 is built from 13 residues. Partial CDR3 DNA: TGTGCCACCAGTACAGGGTACACAAATGAG. Its protein is CATSTGYTNE. The full CDR3 reads CATSTGYTNEQFF.

Comment on this clone: The read is 3 residues too short to cover the CDR3 end, so that end is filled in from the germline J gene. This chain links TRBV7-8 with TRBJ1-1, with D perhaps matching TRBD1 (5 bases). Trimming pared 3 bases from V and 4 bases from J, leaving 12 bases between. There are 14 residues in the CDR3. In germline, CDR1 is SGHVS, CDR2 FQNEAQ. The covered CDR3 bases are TGTGCCAGCAGCTTGGGGGGATGGGGCACTGAA. Its translation: CASSLGGWGTE. The entire CDR3 is CASSLGGWGTEAFF.

Concerning this clone: The read is 3 residues too short to cover the CDR3 end, so that end is filled in from the germline J gene. The V and J genes are TRBV6-1 and TRBJ1-2; D not certain. In germline, CDR1 is MNHNS, CDR2 SASEGT. The CDR3 length is 14 residues. The CDR3 sequence is CASSAGVSTDTYTF. CDR3 DNA (partial): TGTGCCAGCAGTGCCGGGGTAAGCACAGATACC.

Comments on this clone: The missing CDR3 end, 3 residues past where the read stops, is filled in from the germline J gene. The rearrangement joins TRBV5-5 to TRBJ1-6, with 8 bases matching TRBD1. CDR3 length: 15 residues. Trimming took 3 bases from V and 7 from J; bases not matched to a gene: 6. CDR1 is SGHKS and CDR2 is YYEKEE in the germline V gene (reference sequence). The CDR3 sequence: CASSSTGAGNSPLHF. Incomplete CDR3 DNA: TGTGCCAGCAGCTCGACAGGGGCTGGGAATTCACCC.

As to this clone: The read is 3 residues too short to cover the CDR3 end, so that end is filled in from the germline J gene. V usage is TRBV7-9 and J usage is TRBJ2-2, with a tentative D call TRBD1 (5 bases). V was trimmed by 3 bases and J by 6 bases, leaving 11 bases between them. This CDR3 has 14 residues. Germline V gene sequence: CDR1 SEHNR, CDR2 FQNEAQ (reference sequence). CDR3 DNA, as far as it was read: TGTGCCAGCAGCTTCTCAGGGTCGGCCGGGGAG. It is translated as CASSFSGSAGE. From start to end, the CDR3 is CASSFSGSAGELFF. Supplemented by reference TRBV7-9 and TRBJ2-2, the full variable domain reads DTGVSQNPRHKITKRGQNVTFRCDPISEHNRLYWYRQTLGQGPEFLTYFQNEAQLEKSRLLSDRFSAERPKGSFSTLEIQRTEQGDSAMYLCASSFSGSAGELFFGEGSRLTVL.

On this clone: The sequence runs out 3 residues before the end of the CDR3; the remainder is reconstructed from the germline J gene. The chain has TRBV5-1 and TRBJ2-2; D unclear. The CDR3 sequence is 15 residues long. Between the trimmed V and J ends, which lost 4 bases and 0 bases, there was a span of 10 bases. CDR1 SGHRS and CDR2 YFSETQ come from the germline V gene. The CDR3 DNA, read in part, is TGCGCCAGCAGCCCAACAAATACGAACACCGGGGAG. Translation: CASSPTNTNTGE. The entire CDR3 protein reads CASSPTNTNTGELFF.

Turning to this clone: One junction end disagrees with the germline gene, perhaps due to a read error. The CDR3 reads CASIGQGSDYTF. The sequenced part of the CDR3 DNA is TGTGCGAGTATAGGACAGGGATCCGAC. The chain joins TRBV19 to TRBJ1-2, with TRBD1 matching 8 bases. The observed sequence ends 3 residues before the CDR3 terminus, with the missing tail filled in from the germline J gene. Germline CDR1 and CDR2: LNHDA and SQIVND (reference sequence). The CDR3 contains 12 residues.

Of note for this clone: The read is 3 residues too short to cover the CDR3 end, so that end is filled in from the germline J gene. The chain employs TRBV14 and TRBJ2-3, with D possibly matching TRBD1 (6 bases). The V gene's germline CDR1 is SGHDN and CDR2 FVKESK. This CDR3 contains 16 residues. CDR3 region: CASSQGANRAWETQYF. CDR3 DNA, as far as it was read: TGTGCCAGCAGCCAAGGAGCCAACAGGGCTTGGGAGACG.

As regards this clone: From the germline J gene comes the end of the CDR3, since the read stops 3 residues before it. The V call is TRBV29-1, the J call TRBJ1-1; D gene uncertain. The germline V and J ends were trimmed by 4 bases and 2 bases, with 8 bases remaining between them. Germline CDR1 reads SQVTM; CDR2 reads ANQGSEA. The CDR3 totals 12 residues. This chain's CDR3 is CSVGAANTEAFF. Partial CDR3 DNA: TGCAGCGTTGGAGCGGCAAACACTGAA.

On this clone: The read ends 3 residues before the CDR3 terminus; that terminus is restored from the germline J gene. The chain combines TRBV6-1 with TRBJ1-1; D gene unclear. CDR3 length equals 11 residues. Germline V CDR1 and CDR2: MNHNS, SASEGT. The sequenced CDR3 bases are TGTGCCAGCAGTGAAACAAGGGAA. Amino acids: CASSETRE. The whole CDR3 protein is CASSETREAFF.